A selection of T cell receptor beta chains follows, all from one sample in a study of early T cells in non-severe SARS-CoV-2 infection. Each CDR3 protein gets one entry after TCRdb re-called the 5' RACE reads with MiXCR. The sample includes approximately 20,000 distinct CDR3 sequences, 5.9% of them seen just once. Sequenced input: whole blood. The receptors shown here come from an adult who was a healthcare worker with PCR-confirmed SARS-CoV-2 infection or an uninfected control (not recorded which). Each CDR3 is given with its conserved first and last residue. D genes are given only for firm matches. Some rows have no size entry. The others give once, few or many, or a class for an expanded clone.

length: 14
J: TRBJ1-5
D: NA
size: many
V: TRBV28
CDR3: CASSLGDYNQPQHF
DNA: TGTGCCAGCAGTTTAGGGGACTACAATCAGCCCCAGCATTTT

length: 13
J: TRBJ1-1
D: NA
size: many
V: TRBV6-5
CDR3: CASRRSMNTEAFF
DNA: TGTGCCAGCAGGCGAAGCATGAACACTGAAGCTTTCTTT

length: 17
J: TRBJ1-3
D: NA
size: few
V: TRBV27
CDR3: CASSFPRRGSSENTIYF
DNA: TGTGCCAGCAGTTTCCCTCGCCGGGGGAGCTCTGAAAACACCATATATTTT

length: 13
J: TRBJ1-6
D: NA
size: many
V: TRBV4-1
CDR3: CASSQGIGSPLHF
DNA: TGCGCCAGCAGCCAAGGCATCGGTTCACCCCTCCACTTT

length: 13
J: TRBJ2-7
D: NA
size: many
V: TRBV11-2
CDR3: CASSRMVAHEQYF
DNA: TGTGCCAGCAGCCGGATGGTAGCGCACGAGCAGTACTTC

length: 13
J: TRBJ2-1
D: NA
size: NA
V: TRBV29-1
CDR3: CSVDGQAGNEQFF
DNA: TGCAGCGTTGATGGTCAGGCGGGCAATGAGCAGTTCTTC

length: 15
J: TRBJ2-7
D: NA
size: many
V: TRBV6-2/TRBV6-3
CDR3: CASSISGDSSYEQYF
DNA: TGTGCCAGCAGCATCAGCGGGGACAGCTCCTACGAGCAGTACTTC

length: 11
J: TRBJ2-1
D: NA
size: many
V: TRBV14
CDR3: CASSQVNEQFF
DNA: TGTGCCAGCAGCCAAGTAAATGAGCAGTTCTTC

length: 15
J: TRBJ2-7
D: TRBD2
size: many
V: TRBV18
CDR3: CASSPWEGGLYEQYF
DNA: TGTGCCAGCTCACCCTGGGAGGGAGGTCTCTACGAGCAGTACTTC

length: 13
J: TRBJ2-5
D: NA
size: many
V: TRBV6-5
CDR3: CASRNTGQETQYF
DNA: TGTGCCAGCAGAAACACAGGACAAGAGACCCAGTACTTC

length: 17
J: TRBJ2-7
D: NA
size: NA
V: TRBV28
CDR3: CATTRRDLSLPTYEQYF
DNA: TGTGCCACCACAAGGCGGGACCTCTCCCTCCCTACCTACGAGCAGTACTTC

length: 14
J: TRBJ2-5
D: TRBD1
size: many
V: TRBV28
CDR3: CASSTGQGTETQYF
DNA: TGTGCCAGCAGTACCGGACAGGGGACGGAGACCCAGTACTTC

length: 15
J: TRBJ2-1
D: TRBD1
size: medium-sized
V: TRBV12-3/TRBV12-4
CDR3: CASSPGQGRRNEQFF
DNA: TGTGCCAGCAGTCCAGGACAGGGACGTCGAAATGAGCAGTTCTTC

length: 14
J: TRBJ2-7
D: NA
size: few
V: TRBV5-4
CDR3: CASSLSVESYEQYF
DNA: TGTGCCAGCAGCTTGTCGGTGGAATCCTACGAGCAGTACTTC

length: 14
J: TRBJ2-7
D: TRBD1
size: many
V: TRBV28
CDR3: CASRRTGLSYEQYF
DNA: TGTGCCAGCCGCAGGACAGGTCTCTCCTACGAGCAGTACTTC

length: 14
J: TRBJ1-1
D: NA
size: NA
V: TRBV30
CDR3: CAWSVKGGGTEAFF
DNA: TGTGCCTGGAGTGTTAAAGGGGGAGGGACTGAAGCTTTCTTT

length: 14
J: TRBJ2-3
D: TRBD2
size: NA
V: TRBV10-3
CDR3: CATTVSGATDTQYF
DNA: TGTGCCACCACAGTTAGCGGGGCCACAGATACGCAGTATTTT

length: 14
J: TRBJ2-7
D: NA
size: many
V: TRBV6-6
CDR3: CASSYPAKPYEQYF
DNA: TGTGCCAGCAGTTACCCGGCAAAGCCCTACGAGCAGTACTTC

length: 16
J: TRBJ2-1
D: TRBD2
size: many
V: TRBV4-1
CDR3: CASSQESSGSLDEQFF
DNA: TGCGCCAGCAGCCAAGAGTCTAGCGGGAGTCTGGATGAGCAGTTCTTC

length: 16
J: TRBJ2-7
D: NA
size: many
V: TRBV10-2
CDR3: CASSVKPEVLGSEQYF
DNA: TGCGCCAGCAGTGTAAAGCCGGAAGTTCTAGGCTCCGAGCAGTACTTC

length: 14
J: TRBJ1-1
D: TRBD1
size: few
V: TRBV18
CDR3: CASSPRTGQSEAFF
DNA: TGTGCCAGCTCACCTAGGACAGGGCAGTCTGAAGCTTTCTTT

length: 16
J: TRBJ2-1
D: TRBD2
size: many
V: TRBV10-2
CDR3: CASASSGSITGNEQFF
DNA: TGCGCCAGCGCCTCTAGCGGGAGTATTACAGGAAATGAGCAGTTCTTC

length: 18
J: TRBJ2-2
D: TRBD2
size: many
V: TRBV15
CDR3: CATSVSTSGSENTGELFF
DNA: TGTGCCACCAGCGTCTCGACTAGCGGGAGTGAGAACACCGGGGAGCTGTTTTTT

length: 11
J: TRBJ2-1
D: NA
size: many
V: TRBV12-3/TRBV12-4
CDR3: CASSRPWEQFF
DNA: TGTGCCAGCAGCCGTCCATGGGAGCAGTTCTTC

length: 17
J: TRBJ2-1
D: NA
size: many
V: TRBV9
CDR3: CASSVLAPSSSYNEQFF
DNA: TGTGCCAGCAGCGTACTAGCTCCATCGAGCTCCTACAATGAGCAGTTCTTC

length: 16
J: TRBJ1-2
D: NA
size: many
V: TRBV12-2
CDR3: CASRLDSGYPPYGYTF
DNA: TGTGCAAGTCGCTTAGACTCAGGGTATCCACCCTATGGCTACACCTTC

length: 16
J: TRBJ2-3
D: NA
size: many
V: TRBV28
CDR3: CASHPADRRWADTQYF
DNA: TGTGCCAGCCACCCCGCGGATCGGCGATGGGCAGATACGCAGTATTTT

length: 13
J: TRBJ1-6
D: NA
size: many
V: TRBV4-1
CDR3: CASSQDRGGPLHF
DNA: TGCGCCAGCAGCCAAGATCGGGGAGGACCCCTCCACTTT

length: 13
J: TRBJ2-1
D: NA
size: many
V: TRBV6-1
CDR3: CASSEDAHNEQFF
DNA: TGTGCCAGCAGTGAGGACGCCCACAATGAGCAGTTCTTC

length: 13
J: TRBJ2-1
D: NA
size: many
V: TRBV29-1
CDR3: CSVVSGNYNEQFF
DNA: TGCAGCGTTGTTTCGGGGAACTACAATGAGCAGTTCTTC

length: 15
J: TRBJ2-5
D: TRBD2
size: NA
V: TRBV5-1
CDR3: CASSLTSGYQETQYF
DNA: TGCGCCAGCAGCTTGACTAGCGGGTACCAAGAGACCCAGTACTTC

length: 13
J: TRBJ2-4
D: NA
size: many
V: TRBV2
CDR3: CASSDYGPNIQYF
DNA: TGTGCCAGCAGTGATTACGGACCAAACATTCAGTACTTC

length: 16
J: TRBJ2-3
D: NA
size: many
V: TRBV3-1
CDR3: CASSLTRGSSTDTQYF
DNA: TGTGCCAGCAGTCTTACCAGGGGCAGTTCCACAGATACGCAGTATTTT

length: 14
J: TRBJ1-1
D: NA
size: many
V: TRBV28
CDR3: CASSLRDPGREAFF
DNA: TGTGCCAGCAGTTTAAGGGACCCTGGCAGAGAAGCTTTCTTT

length: 14
J: TRBJ1-1
D: NA
size: many
V: TRBV6-5
CDR3: CASSLSGTNTEAFF
DNA: TGTGCCAGCAGTTTATCGGGGACTAACACTGAAGCTTTCTTT

length: 16
J: TRBJ2-7
D: TRBD2
size: NA
V: TRBV29-1
CDR3: CSVFGGSGTVSYEQYF
DNA: TGCAGCGTCTTCGGGGGGAGCGGCACCGTGTCCTACGAGCAGTACTTC

length: 15
J: TRBJ2-2
D: TRBD1
size: many
V: TRBV5-1
CDR3: CASSSGTVNTGELFF
DNA: TGCGCCAGCAGCTCCGGGACAGTGAACACCGGGGAGCTGTTTTTT

length: 17
J: TRBJ2-2
D: NA
size: many
V: TRBV11-1
CDR3: CASSLTWTKVETGELFF
DNA: TGTGCCAGCAGCTTAACCTGGACGAAGGTGGAGACCGGGGAGCTGTTTTTT

length: 13
J: TRBJ2-2
D: NA
size: many
V: TRBV7-9
CDR3: CASSLDNTGELFF
DNA: TGTGCCAGCAGCCTCGATAACACCGGGGAGCTGTTTTTT

length: 15
J: TRBJ2-5
D: NA
size: many
V: TRBV24-1
CDR3: CATSEAGAPQETQYF
DNA: TGTGCCACCAGTGAAGCAGGGGCCCCCCAAGAGACCCAGTACTTC

length: 13
J: TRBJ1-5
D: NA
size: many
V: TRBV20-1
CDR3: CSARVNSNQPQHF
DNA: TGCAGTGCTAGAGTCAATAGCAATCAGCCCCAGCATTTT

length: 12
J: TRBJ2-7
D: TRBD1
size: many
V: TRBV10-3
CDR3: CAIGTGRDEQYF
DNA: TGTGCCATAGGGACAGGTAGGGACGAGCAGTACTTC

length: 13
J: TRBJ1-3
D: NA
size: NA
V: TRBV29-1
CDR3: CSVDGLSGNTIYF
DNA: TGCAGCGTTGATGGCCTATCTGGAAACACCATATATTTT